This T cell receptor (beta chain) was sequenced during a study of shared clonotypes between healthy human individuals. Germline loops: CDR1 SQVTM, CDR2 ANQGSEA. J was trimmed by 5 bases and V by 6 bases; bases with no gene match: 13. The CDR3 loop spans 15 amino acids. Repertoires were generated with immunoSEQ multiplex PCR, while TCRdb's copy carries only in-frame clones and drops some. The table includes a few million clones, approximately 95% detected once. The chain joins TRBV29-1 to TRBJ2-7, with 10 bases fitting TRBD2. This TCR derives from a man between 18 and 29 years old in good health. Some clones in this sample may be carry-over from other donors' samples. Material: naive CD4+ T cells from PBMCs. The subset is: CD45RA+ positively selected. The CDR3 sequence is CSVAWGLAGDDEQYF. The CDR3 DNA reads as TGCAGCGTCGCCTGGGGTCTAGCGGGAGATGACGAGCAGTACTTC.